A selection of T cell receptor beta chains follows, all from one sample in a study of control samples from healthy donors and cancer patients. Generated by immunoSEQ multiplex PCR, the TCRdb table keeps only in-frame clones and is missing some. The sample has some 110,000 clones, about 93% seen once. Source material: blood. The source of these receptors is a young man in good health. The CDR3 runs from the conserved cysteine through the conserved F or W. A D gene is named only where the DNA matches it firmly. A row's size may be missing; if present it is once, few, many or a size class.

clone_size	d_call	v_call	j_call	cdr3_aa	cdr3_nt
-	-	TRBV12-3/TRBV12-4	TRBJ2-7	CASSYGGEQYF	TGTGCCAGCAGCTACGGGGGTGAGCAGTACTTC
few	-	TRBV5-6	TRBJ1-2	CASSFVMAGSYGYTF	TGTGCCAGCAGCTTCGTAATGGCAGGGAGCTATGGCTACACCTTC
-	-	TRBV10-2	TRBJ1-6	CASSERELNSPLHF	TGCGCCAGCAGTGAGAGGGAATTAAATTCACCCCTCCACTTT
-	TRBD1	TRBV3-1/TRBV3-2	TRBJ2-5	CASSEGTGIETQYF	TGTGCCAGCAGCGAGGGGACAGGGATAGAGACCCAGTACTTC
-	-	TRBV7-9	TRBJ1-3	CASSQRQLSGNTIYF	TGTGCCAGCAGCCAACGACAGCTCTCTGGAAACACCATATATTTT
-	-	TRBV5-1	TRBJ2-7	CASSLAASGEQYF	TGCGCCAGCAGCTTGGCCGCGTCGGGCGAGCAGTACTTC
-	-	TRBV5-1	TRBJ2-6	CASSFLGISSGANVLTF	TGCGCCAGCAGCTTCTTAGGTATCAGCTCTGGGGCCAACGTCCTGACTTTC
-	-	TRBV19	TRBJ2-3	CATAGARTDTQYF	TGTGCCACGGCCGGGGCTAGAACAGATACGCAGTATTTT
-	TRBD1	TRBV5-1	TRBJ1-2	CASSLAGTGGGYTF	TGCGCCAGCAGCTTGGCCGGGACAGGGGGCGGCTACACCTTC
-	-	TRBV2	TRBJ1-1	CASSPRQTEAFF	TGTGCCAGCAGTCCGCGACAGACTGAAGCTTTCTTT
-	-	TRBV5-4	TRBJ2-7	CASSFDNYEQYF	TGTGCCAGCAGCTTTGACAACTACGAGCAGTACTTC
-	TRBD1	TRBV19	TRBJ1-6	CATTPGQGPYSPLHF	TGTGCCACCACTCCGGGACAGGGACCCTATTCACCCCTCCACTTT
-	-	TRBV11-1	TRBJ2-3	CASSPTGGDTQYF	TGTGCCAGCAGCCCGACCGGGGGAGATACGCAGTATTTT
-	-	TRBV6-5	TRBJ1-2	CASSHTTGNYGYTF	TGTGCCAGCAGTCATACGACAGGAAACTATGGCTACACCTTC
-	-	TRBV11-2	TRBJ1-1	CASSPARPVANTEAFF	TGTGCCAGCAGCCCGGCGCGCCCCGTGGCGAACACTGAAGCTTTCTTT
-	-	TRBV12-3/TRBV12-4	TRBJ2-7	CASSLSLTREQYF	TGTGCCAGCAGTTTGTCACTGACGCGAGAGCAGTACTTC
-	-	TRBV3-1/TRBV3-2	TRBJ2-5	CASSQEQWETQYF	TGTGCCAGCAGCCAAGAGCAGTGGGAGACCCAGTACTTC
-	TRBD1	TRBV2	TRBJ1-2	CASSAGTGAGYTF	TGTGCCAGCAGTGCCGGGACAGGGGCCGGCTACACCTTC
-	-	TRBV7-8	TRBJ2-7	CASSLALRALSVEQYF	TGTGCCAGCAGCCTAGCCCTTCGGGCTCTCAGCGTCGAGCAGTACTTC
-	-	TRBV5-6	TRBJ1-1	CASSLILQGHTEAFF	TGTGCCAGCAGCTTGATCTTACAGGGCCACACTGAAGCTTTCTTT
-	-	TRBV11-2	TRBJ2-7	CASSLAQSNLGQYF	TGTGCCAGCAGCTTAGCCCAGAGCAACCTGGGGCAGTACTTC
-	TRBD2	TRBV7-8	TRBJ2-5	CASSLGTSGRETQYF	TGTGCCAGCAGCTTAGGGACTAGCGGTAGGGAGACCCAGTACTTC
-	-	TRBV19	TRBJ2-3	CASSISGTDTQYF	TGTGCCAGTAGTATAAGCGGGACAGATACGCAGTATTTT
-	-	TRBV10-1	TRBJ1-2	CASSEKIRDTLFASPGRHYGDTF	TGCGCCAGCAGTGAGAAAATCCGGGACACTCTCTTTGCTTCCCCGGGGAGGCATTACGGAGACACCTTC
-	-	TRBV11-2	TRBJ1-1	CASSQANTEAFF	TGTGCCAGCAGTCAAGCGAACACTGAAGCTTTCTTT
-	-	TRBV24-1	TRBJ2-1	CATSVRGAYNEQFF	TGTGCCACCAGTGTGAGGGGGGCCTACAATGAGCAGTTCTTC
once	TRBD1	TRBV28	TRBJ2-6	CASSPNTGVISGANVLTF	TGTGCCAGCAGTCCTAATACAGGGGTCATATCTGGGGCCAACGTCCTGACTTTC
-	TRBD1	TRBV19	TRBJ1-4	CASSRRQGLTNEKLFF	TGTGCCAGTAGTAGGCGACAGGGGCTTACTAATGAAAAACTGTTTTTT
-	-	TRBV6-6	TRBJ1-2	CASSPSGPPGGQVYGYTF	TGTGCCAGCAGTCCCTCTGGTCCTCCCGGGGGGCAGGTCTATGGCTACACCTTC
-	-	TRBV6-2/TRBV6-3	TRBJ2-3	CASSYSDTQYF	TGTGCCAGCAGTTACTCGGATACGCAGTATTTT
-	-	TRBV5-1	TRBJ1-3	CASSDAVGNTIYF	TGCGCCAGCAGCGACGCGGTCGGAAACACCATATATTTT
-	-	TRBV9	TRBJ1-1	CASTPGRTHQRAFF	TGTGCCAGCACCCCGGGGAGGACGCATCAGAGGGCTTTCTTT
-	-	TRBV28	TRBJ2-3	CASSPSHSMDTQYF	TGTGCCAGCAGTCCTTCCCATAGTATGGATACGCAGTATTTT
-	-	TRBV5-1	TRBJ1-6	CASSYRDIYNSPLHF	TGCGCCAGCAGCTACCGGGACATTTATAATTCACCCCTCCACTTT